This T cell receptor (beta chain) was captured in a study of blood T cell repertoires in COVID-19. This CDR3 is 13 amino acids long. Germline CDR1 reads MNHEY; CDR2 reads SVGAGI. After removal of 6 bases from V and 7 bases from J, the junction contained 8 bases not matched to a gene. Repertoires were generated with immunoSEQ multiplex PCR, while TCRdb's copy carries only in-frame clones and drops some. The profile covers approximately 200,000 clones, with approximately 84% appearing a single time and around 0.98% taken by the ten largest. The chain has TRBV6-5 and TRBJ1-2; 7 nucleotides line up with TRBD1. This receptor was identified in a man aged 40-50 years with acute or convalescent COVID-19. The sequencing input was peripheral blood. The CDR3 DNA reads as TGTGCCAGCAGCCAAGGGGGCTATGGTGGCTACACCTTC. As protein: CASSQGGYGGYTF.